This T cell receptor beta chain was captured in a study of CD8 T cells in ankylosing spondylitis. One entry per CDR3 protein, called by TCRdb with MiXCR from the 5' RACE reads. The sample includes roughly 140,000 distinct CDR3 sequences, around 43% seen only once; the top ten take approximately 14%. Study conclusions and caveats: Enrichment of disease-linked clones was reportedly significant in matched ankylosing spondylitis synovial fluid. Previous work reported some of these motif variants in the synovial fluid and blood of reactive arthritis.

This clonotype appeared a few times. Its antigen is not identified. Trimming stripped 6 bases from V and 3 bases from J, with 17 bases between. The CDR3 runs to 14 residues. Germline V gene data show CDR1 as SQVTM and CDR2 as ANQGSEA. This sequence joins TRBV29-1 and TRBJ1-2; D perhaps matches TRBD1 (5 bases). The TCR comes from a male donor with ankylosing spondylitis. Specimen: synovial fluid, either unsorted or a sorted T cell fraction (not recorded which). CDR3 loop: CSVRLRGMDYGYTF. The CDR3 DNA sequence: TGCAGCGTCCGATTGCGGGGGATGGACTATGGCTACACCTTC.